The 5 T cell receptor beta chains below come from one sample, sequenced in a study of memory CD8 T cells in hepatitis C reinfection. Time point denoted: late/post reinfection, 12 to 24 weeks after detection. TCR sequencing was done directly ex vivo on sorted cells, without expansion in vitro. TCRdb keeps only in-frame clones here, not all; method: immunoSEQ multiplex PCR. The repertoire holds approximately 46,000 clones, about 91% seen once, with approximately 0.67% in the top ten. The sequenced sample was naive CD8+ T cells sorted from blood. These receptor sequences come from a man aged 18 to 29 with hepatitis C virus infection.

The V call is TRBV19, the J call TRBJ1-1, with 7 bases matching TRBD1. The CDR3 length is 19 residues. Germline assignment: CDR1 LNHDA and CDR2 SQIVND (reference sequence). J gave up 1 base and V 5 bases, and 19 bases lay outside the gene matches. CDR3 sequence (DNA): TGTGCCAGTAGTCCTCTTGGACAGGAGCACTACTTCCAGAACACTGAAGCTTTCTTT. This sequence encodes CASSPLGQEHYFQNTEAFF.

This clone was observed once. The gene calls are TRBV7-2 and TRBJ2-3; 10 bases fit TRBD2. The CDR3 is made up of 16 amino acids. With 1 base clipped from V and 6 bases from J, the junction kept 7 bases outside the gene matches. Germline loops: CDR1 SGHTA, CDR2 FQGNSA. The CDR3: CASSLVGSGGVDTQYF. In nucleotides, the CDR3 is TGTGCCAGCAGCTTAGTTGGAAGCGGGGGGGTGGATACGCAGTATTTT.

The rearrangement links TRBV9 to TRBJ2-7, with D perhaps TRBD2 (5 bases). Trimming took off 0 bases at V and 0 bases at J, with 10 bases between the two ends. The germline gives CDR1 SGDLS, CDR2 YYNGEE. CDR3 length: 15 residues. The CDR3 DNA reads as TGTGCCAGCAGCGTAGGGGGAGAAAGCTCCTACGAGCAGTACTTC. This codes for CASSVGGESSYEQYF.

This chain connects TRBV30 to TRBJ1-1; D ambiguous. The CDR3 covers 12 residues. The germline V gene encodes CDR1 GTSNPN and CDR2 SVGIG (reference sequence). The V end was cut by 3 bases, the J end by 1 base, with 6 bases between. CDR3 sequence reads: CAWRAGNTEAFF. The CDR3 nucleotides read TGTGCCTGGAGAGCGGGGAACACTGAAGCTTTCTTT.

The rearrangement joins TRBV27 to TRBJ1-4; TRBD1 agrees at 7 bases. Germline assignment: CDR1 MNHEY and CDR2 SMNVEV (reference sequence). Germline trimming cut 6 bases from V and 5 bases from J; bases unmatched to any gene: 6. The CDR3 length is 14 residues. The CDR3 coding sequence is TGTGCCAGCAGGGGGTCAGGGGGAAATGAAAAACTGTTTTTT. Protein sequence: CASRGSGGNEKLFF.